The rows below give T cell receptor beta chains drawn from one sample of a study of response to subunit inactivated influenza vaccine. One entry per CDR3 protein, called by TCRdb with MiXCR from the RT-PCR reads. This sample has hundreds of thousands of distinct CDR3 sequences, with about a fifth found just once. Specimen: PBMCs from blood, collected 4 to 6 days after vaccination. Receptors originate from a man aged 50 to 59 who received an inactivated influenza vaccine. The CDR3 runs from the conserved cysteine through the conserved F or W. D genes are given only for firm matches. Not every row has a clone size; where given, it reads once, few, many or a size class.

cdr3_aa: CSASPRGSYNEQFF
cdr3_nt: TGCAGTGCTAGTCCCAGGGGATCCTACAATGAGCAGTTCTTC
d_call: .
clone_size: few
cdr3_length: 14
j_call: TRBJ2-1
v_call: TRBV20-1

cdr3_aa: CASGTSGGGEQYF
cdr3_nt: TGCGCCAGCGGGACTAGCGGGGGAGGCGAGCAGTACTTC
d_call: TRBD2
clone_size: .
cdr3_length: 13
j_call: TRBJ2-7
v_call: TRBV10-2

cdr3_aa: CASSLGLYGYTF
cdr3_nt: TGTGCCAGCAGCCTCGGCCTCTATGGCTACACCTTC
d_call: .
clone_size: many
cdr3_length: 12
j_call: TRBJ1-2
v_call: TRBV12-3/TRBV12-4

cdr3_aa: CASSPRVSRGIYNEQFF
cdr3_nt: TGCGCCAGCAGCCCCCGGGTCTCGAGGGGGATTTACAATGAGCAGTTCTTC
d_call: .
clone_size: .
cdr3_length: 17
j_call: TRBJ2-1
v_call: TRBV4-3

cdr3_aa: CASRPEGQARNYGYTF
cdr3_nt: TGTGCCAGCAGACCAGAGGGGCAGGCTCGCAACTATGGCTACACCTTC
d_call: .
clone_size: .
cdr3_length: 16
j_call: TRBJ1-2
v_call: TRBV6-4

cdr3_aa: CASSPIWTSANEQFF
cdr3_nt: TGTGCCAGCTCACCCATTTGGACTAGCGCGAATGAGCAGTTCTTC
d_call: TRBD2
clone_size: few
cdr3_length: 15
j_call: TRBJ2-1
v_call: TRBV18

cdr3_aa: CSARDGASGAYEQYF
cdr3_nt: TGCAGTGCTAGAGATGGGGCTAGCGGGGCGTACGAGCAGTACTTC
d_call: TRBD2
clone_size: few
cdr3_length: 15
j_call: TRBJ2-7
v_call: TRBV20-1

cdr3_aa: CSVDSGTGEVWYGYTF
cdr3_nt: TGCAGCGTCGATTCCGGGACGGGGGAGGTTTGGTATGGCTACACCTTC
d_call: .
clone_size: .
cdr3_length: 16
j_call: TRBJ1-2
v_call: TRBV29-1

cdr3_aa: CASSFLLEPGTGELFF
cdr3_nt: TGTGCCAGCAGCTTCCTATTGGAGCCGGGGACCGGGGAGCTGTTTTTT
d_call: .
clone_size: .
cdr3_length: 16
j_call: TRBJ2-2
v_call: TRBV7-8

cdr3_aa: CASRQTSGRGSSYNEQFF
cdr3_nt: TGTGCCAGCAGACAGACTAGCGGGAGGGGTAGCTCCTACAATGAGCAGTTCTTC
d_call: TRBD2
clone_size: .
cdr3_length: 18
j_call: TRBJ2-1
v_call: TRBV28

cdr3_aa: CASSLVRGLEQYF
cdr3_nt: TGCGCCAGCAGCTTGGTACGGGGTCTCGAGCAGTACTTC
d_call: .
clone_size: once
cdr3_length: 13
j_call: TRBJ2-7
v_call: TRBV5-1

cdr3_aa: CASSFGRRNEKLFF
cdr3_nt: TGTGCCAGCAGTTTCGGACGGAGAAATGAAAAACTGTTTTTT
d_call: .
clone_size: many
cdr3_length: 14
j_call: TRBJ1-4
v_call: TRBV12-3/TRBV12-4

cdr3_aa: CASSLRGGGSYGYTF
cdr3_nt: TGTGCCAGCAGTCTACGAGGGGGGGGTTCCTATGGCTACACCTTC
d_call: .
clone_size: .
cdr3_length: 15
j_call: TRBJ1-2
v_call: TRBV6-5

cdr3_aa: CASSYGTGEYNEQFF
cdr3_nt: TGTGCCAGCAGTTACGGGACAGGGGAATACAATGAGCAGTTCTTC
d_call: TRBD1
clone_size: few
cdr3_length: 15
j_call: TRBJ2-1
v_call: TRBV6-5

cdr3_aa: CSATRDPRETQYF
cdr3_nt: TGCAGTGCTACCCGGGACCCCAGGGAGACCCAGTACTTC
d_call: .
clone_size: .
cdr3_length: 13
j_call: TRBJ2-5
v_call: TRBV20-1

cdr3_aa: CASSYRQGNSYGYTF
cdr3_nt: TGTGCCAGCAGTTACCGACAGGGAAACTCCTATGGCTACACCTTC
d_call: TRBD1
clone_size: many
cdr3_length: 15
j_call: TRBJ1-2
v_call: TRBV6-5

cdr3_aa: CASSPTTGQGEQFF
cdr3_nt: TGTGCCAGCAGCCCAACGACAGGGCAGGGTGAGCAGTTCTTC
d_call: TRBD1
clone_size: few
cdr3_length: 14
j_call: TRBJ2-1
v_call: TRBV7-9

cdr3_aa: CASSPFQGGFEQYF
cdr3_nt: TGTGCCAGCAGTCCCTTCCAGGGTGGGTTCGAGCAGTACTTC
d_call: .
clone_size: few
cdr3_length: 14
j_call: TRBJ2-7
v_call: TRBV27

cdr3_aa: CASSLSGTDGYTF
cdr3_nt: TGCGCCAGCAGCTTATCGGGGACGGATGGCTACACCTTC
d_call: .
clone_size: many
cdr3_length: 13
j_call: TRBJ1-2
v_call: TRBV5-1

cdr3_aa: CASSQASAGPGELFF
cdr3_nt: TGTGCCAGCAGCCAAGCGTCGGCAGGGCCCGGGGAGCTGTTTTTT
d_call: .
clone_size: .
cdr3_length: 15
j_call: TRBJ2-2
v_call: TRBV4-2

cdr3_aa: CASSYAPGQITGELFF
cdr3_nt: TGTGCCAGCAGCTACGCGCCGGGACAGATCACCGGGGAGCTGTTTTTT
d_call: TRBD1
clone_size: .
cdr3_length: 16
j_call: TRBJ2-2
v_call: TRBV7-9

cdr3_aa: CASSRSLDTGELFF
cdr3_nt: TGTGCCAGCAGTAGGTCCCTCGACACCGGGGAGCTGTTTTTT
d_call: .
clone_size: .
cdr3_length: 14
j_call: TRBJ2-2
v_call: TRBV7-9

cdr3_aa: CSARSAGAANEQFF
cdr3_nt: TGCAGTGCTAGGTCGGCGGGGGCGGCCAATGAGCAGTTCTTC
d_call: .
clone_size: few
cdr3_length: 14
j_call: TRBJ2-1
v_call: TRBV20-1

cdr3_aa: CASSLEAVEYEQYF
cdr3_nt: TGTGCCAGCAGCTTGGAGGCGGTTGAGTACGAGCAGTACTTC
d_call: .
clone_size: .
cdr3_length: 14
j_call: TRBJ2-7
v_call: TRBV5-6

cdr3_aa: CASKGGYEQYF
cdr3_nt: TGTGCCAGCAAGGGAGGGTACGAGCAGTACTTC
d_call: TRBD2
clone_size: .
cdr3_length: 11
j_call: TRBJ2-7
v_call: TRBV25-1

cdr3_aa: CASSSRDGYTF
cdr3_nt: TGTGCCAGCAGCTCCCGGGATGGCTACACCTTC
d_call: .
clone_size: few
cdr3_length: 11
j_call: TRBJ1-2
v_call: TRBV5-5

cdr3_aa: CASSYSPGTGYNEQFF
cdr3_nt: TGTGCCAGCAGTTACTCCCCCGGGACAGGCTACAATGAGCAGTTCTTC
d_call: TRBD1
clone_size: .
cdr3_length: 16
j_call: TRBJ2-1
v_call: TRBV6-5

cdr3_aa: CASSVGLGQGAYEQYF
cdr3_nt: TGTGCCAGCAGCGTAGGTCTGGGACAGGGGGCCTACGAGCAGTACTTC
d_call: TRBD1
clone_size: .
cdr3_length: 16
j_call: TRBJ2-7
v_call: TRBV9

cdr3_aa: CSAKTGGGGDTEAFF
cdr3_nt: TGCAGTGCGAAGACAGGGGGCGGAGGGGACACTGAAGCTTTCTTT
d_call: TRBD1
clone_size: few
cdr3_length: 15
j_call: TRBJ1-1
v_call: TRBV20-1

cdr3_aa: CASSYRFLLSNQPQHF
cdr3_nt: TGTGCCAGCAGTTACAGGTTTTTGCTTAGCAATCAGCCCCAGCATTTT
d_call: .
clone_size: few
cdr3_length: 16
j_call: TRBJ1-5
v_call: TRBV6-2/TRBV6-3

cdr3_aa: CASSTFYGGEVGEKLFF
cdr3_nt: TGTGCCAGCAGCACCTTCTATGGCGGGGAAGTGGGTGAAAAACTGTTTTTT
d_call: .
clone_size: .
cdr3_length: 17
j_call: TRBJ1-4
v_call: TRBV11-2

cdr3_aa: CASKAGVTDTQYF
cdr3_nt: TGCGCCAGCAAAGCGGGGGTCACAGATACGCAGTATTTT
d_call: TRBD2
clone_size: .
cdr3_length: 13
j_call: TRBJ2-3
v_call: TRBV5-1

cdr3_aa: CSVQGRDGRLADTQYF
cdr3_nt: TGCAGCGTACAGGGAAGGGACGGGAGGTTGGCAGATACGCAGTATTTT
d_call: .
clone_size: many
cdr3_length: 16
j_call: TRBJ2-3
v_call: TRBV29-1

cdr3_aa: CASSLEGLAGSYEQYF
cdr3_nt: TGTGCCAGCAGCTTAGAAGGACTAGCGGGCTCCTACGAGCAGTACTTC
d_call: TRBD2
clone_size: many
cdr3_length: 16
j_call: TRBJ2-7
v_call: TRBV7-2

cdr3_aa: CASSPPSGSGNNEQFF
cdr3_nt: TGTGCCAGCTCACCCCCTAGCGGGAGTGGGAACAATGAGCAGTTCTTC
d_call: TRBD2
clone_size: few
cdr3_length: 16
j_call: TRBJ2-1
v_call: TRBV18

cdr3_aa: CASSPAQGQRSSYEQYF
cdr3_nt: TGCGCCAGCAGCCCAGCCCAGGGACAGAGGAGCTCCTACGAGCAGTACTTC
d_call: TRBD1
clone_size: .
cdr3_length: 17
j_call: TRBJ2-7
v_call: TRBV5-1

cdr3_aa: CASSPGGALNTEAFF
cdr3_nt: TGTGCCAGCAGTCCGGGGGGGGCATTGAACACTGAAGCTTTCTTT
d_call: .
clone_size: .
cdr3_length: 15
j_call: TRBJ1-1
v_call: TRBV12-3/TRBV12-4

cdr3_aa: CTSSYLRRTPGSCFF
cdr3_nt: .
d_call: .
clone_size: .
cdr3_length: 15
j_call: TRBJ2-2
v_call: TRBV1

cdr3_aa: CSASMPGGTSGYTF
cdr3_nt: TGCAGTGCTAGTATGCCAGGTGGAACCAGTGGCTACACCTTC
d_call: .
clone_size: .
cdr3_length: 14
j_call: TRBJ1-2
v_call: TRBV20-1

cdr3_aa: CASSGQLTQNTGELFF
cdr3_nt: TGTGCCAGCAGTGGGCAGCTCACCCAGAACACCGGGGAGCTGTTTTTT
d_call: .
clone_size: .
cdr3_length: 16
j_call: TRBJ2-2
v_call: TRBV6-1

cdr3_aa: CASSVGGGEGNEQFF
cdr3_nt: TGTGCCAGCAGCGTAGGTGGGGGAGAGGGCAATGAGCAGTTCTTC
d_call: .
clone_size: few
cdr3_length: 15
j_call: TRBJ2-1
v_call: TRBV9

cdr3_aa: CASSPSRLGRYEQYF
cdr3_nt: TGCGCCAGCAGCCCCTCGAGGCTTGGCAGGTACGAGCAGTACTTC
d_call: .
clone_size: .
cdr3_length: 15
j_call: TRBJ2-7
v_call: TRBV5-1

cdr3_aa: CASSPTGATSYEQFF
cdr3_nt: TGTGCCAGCAGTCCCACAGGGGCGACATCATATGAGCAGTTCTTC
d_call: TRBD1
clone_size: few
cdr3_length: 15
j_call: TRBJ2-1
v_call: TRBV28

cdr3_aa: CATSRERLADEQFF
cdr3_nt: TGTGCCACCAGCAGAGAGAGGCTAGCCGATGAGCAGTTCTTC
d_call: .
clone_size: .
cdr3_length: 14
j_call: TRBJ2-1
v_call: TRBV15

cdr3_aa: CASSPGAYEQYF
cdr3_nt: TGTGCCAGCAGCCCGGGAGCATACGAGCAGTACTTC
d_call: .
clone_size: many
cdr3_length: 12
j_call: TRBJ2-7
v_call: TRBV12-3/TRBV12-4